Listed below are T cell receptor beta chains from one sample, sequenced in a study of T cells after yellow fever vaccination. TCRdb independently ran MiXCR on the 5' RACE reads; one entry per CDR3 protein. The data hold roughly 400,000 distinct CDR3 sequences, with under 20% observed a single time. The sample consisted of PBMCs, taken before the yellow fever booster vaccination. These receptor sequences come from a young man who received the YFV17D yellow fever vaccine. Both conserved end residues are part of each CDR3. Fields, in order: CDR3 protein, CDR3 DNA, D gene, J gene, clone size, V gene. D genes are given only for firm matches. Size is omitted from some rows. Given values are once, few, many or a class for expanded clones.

CDR3aa: CVSSLPDTQYF
CDR3nt: TGTGTCAGCAGCTTACCCGATACGCAGTATTTT
d_gene: -
j_gene: TRBJ2-3
abundance: -
v_gene: TRBV7-9

CDR3aa: CASTRRQAGGNSPLHF
CDR3nt: TGTGCCAGCACCAGGCGACAGGCCGGGGGCAATTCACCCCTCCACTTT
d_gene: -
j_gene: TRBJ1-6
abundance: -
v_gene: TRBV7-2

CDR3aa: CASSENLEDEQFF
CDR3nt: TGCGCCAGCAGTGAGAATTTGGAGGATGAGCAGTTCTTC
d_gene: -
j_gene: TRBJ2-1
abundance: -
v_gene: TRBV10-1

CDR3aa: CASSWGGDSNYGYTF
CDR3nt: TGTGCCAGCAGTTGGGGGGGTGACAGTAACTATGGCTACACCTTC
d_gene: -
j_gene: TRBJ1-2
abundance: -
v_gene: TRBV6-5

CDR3aa: CASSLRQGQPQHF
CDR3nt: TGTGCCAGCAGCTTGAGACAGGGTCAGCCCCAGCATTTT
d_gene: TRBD1
j_gene: TRBJ1-5
abundance: -
v_gene: TRBV5-8

CDR3aa: CSARSDWKETQYF
CDR3nt: TGCAGTGCTAGATCGGACTGGAAAGAGACCCAGTACTTC
d_gene: -
j_gene: TRBJ2-5
abundance: few
v_gene: TRBV20-1

CDR3aa: CASTLLGAGGQFF
CDR3nt: TGTGCCAGCACCCTCCTGGGGGCGGGGGGGCAGTTCTTC
d_gene: TRBD2
j_gene: TRBJ2-1
abundance: many
v_gene: TRBV12-3/TRBV12-4

CDR3aa: CASLEGSQETQYF
CDR3nt: TGTGCCAGCCTGGAGGGGTCCCAAGAGACCCAGTACTTC
d_gene: -
j_gene: TRBJ2-5
abundance: few
v_gene: TRBV28

CDR3aa: CASSKQGGNTEAFF
CDR3nt: TGTGCCAGCAGCAAACAGGGCGGGAACACTGAAGCTTTCTTT
d_gene: -
j_gene: TRBJ1-1
abundance: -
v_gene: TRBV6-5

CDR3aa: CASRRGGNTEAFF
CDR3nt: TGTGCCAGCCGACGAGGTGGGAACACTGAAGCTTTCTTT
d_gene: -
j_gene: TRBJ1-1
abundance: -
v_gene: TRBV18

CDR3aa: CSASYSAGHNEQFF
CDR3nt: TGCAGTGCTAGTTATAGCGCAGGCCACAATGAGCAGTTCTTC
d_gene: -
j_gene: TRBJ2-1
abundance: -
v_gene: TRBV20-1

CDR3aa: CASSSDRNEKLFF
CDR3nt: TGTGCCAGCAGCTCGGACCGAAATGAAAAACTGTTTTTT
d_gene: -
j_gene: TRBJ1-4
abundance: few
v_gene: TRBV7-2

CDR3aa: CASGGLAYTDTQYF
CDR3nt: TGCGCCAGCGGGGGACTAGCGTACACAGATACGCAGTATTTT
d_gene: TRBD2
j_gene: TRBJ2-3
abundance: few
v_gene: TRBV5-1

CDR3aa: CASSKQGPYGYTF
CDR3nt: TGTGCCAGCAGTAAGCAGGGCCCCTATGGCTACACCTTC
d_gene: -
j_gene: TRBJ1-2
abundance: few
v_gene: TRBV9

CDR3aa: CASSLSSRNQPQHF
CDR3nt: TGTGCCAGCAGTTTAAGTAGTAGGAATCAGCCCCAGCATTTT
d_gene: -
j_gene: TRBJ1-5
abundance: few
v_gene: TRBV12-3/TRBV12-4

CDR3aa: CASSEGGVNTGELFF
CDR3nt: TGTGCCAGCAGTGAAGGGGGAGTGAACACCGGGGAGCTGTTTTTT
d_gene: -
j_gene: TRBJ2-2
abundance: once
v_gene: TRBV2

CDR3aa: CASSDTGPTTEAFF
CDR3nt: TGCGCCAGCAGTGATACTGGACCCACGACTGAAGCTTTCTTT
d_gene: -
j_gene: TRBJ1-1
abundance: few
v_gene: TRBV10-1

CDR3aa: CASSLEGTGARTQYF
CDR3nt: TGTGCCAGCAGCTTAGAAGGGACAGGGGCTCGTACGCAGTATTTT
d_gene: TRBD1
j_gene: TRBJ2-3
abundance: few
v_gene: TRBV7-2

CDR3aa: CRALGAEAFF
CDR3nt: TGCAGGGCCCTCGGAGCTGAAGCTTTCTTT
d_gene: -
j_gene: TRBJ1-1
abundance: few
v_gene: TRBV20-1

CDR3aa: CASSGTGIPGYTF
CDR3nt: TGCGCCAGCAGCGGCACGGGGATCCCCGGCTACACCTTC
d_gene: -
j_gene: TRBJ1-2
abundance: few
v_gene: TRBV5-1

CDR3aa: CASSSGQGGGYGYTF
CDR3nt: TGTGCCAGCAGCTCTGGACAGGGAGGGGGGTATGGCTACACCTTC
d_gene: TRBD1
j_gene: TRBJ1-2
abundance: few
v_gene: TRBV7-2

CDR3aa: CASTRAVEFTDTQYF
CDR3nt: TGTGCCAGCACCAGGGCGGTGGAGTTTACAGATACGCAGTATTTT
d_gene: -
j_gene: TRBJ2-3
abundance: few
v_gene: TRBV6-2/TRBV6-3

CDR3aa: CASSPRLAGTTDTQYF
CDR3nt: TGTGCCAGCAGCCCTAGACTAGCGGGGACCACAGATACGCAGTATTTT
d_gene: TRBD2
j_gene: TRBJ2-3
abundance: -
v_gene: TRBV7-2

CDR3aa: CSGLDDNDEQFF
CDR3nt: TGCAGTGGGTTGGATGATAACGATGAGCAGTTCTTC
d_gene: -
j_gene: TRBJ2-1
abundance: few
v_gene: TRBV20-1

CDR3aa: CATSRDTGIPPWEQYF
CDR3nt: TGTGCCACCAGCAGAGATACCGGTATACCTCCGTGGGAGCAGTACTTC
d_gene: -
j_gene: TRBJ2-7
abundance: few
v_gene: TRBV15

CDR3aa: CASSPLEDRANTGELFF
CDR3nt: TGCGCCAGCAGCCCACTAGAGGACAGGGCCAACACCGGGGAGCTGTTTTTT
d_gene: TRBD1
j_gene: TRBJ2-2
abundance: few
v_gene: TRBV4-3

CDR3aa: CASSLTVAGEYNEQFF
CDR3nt: TGCGCCAGCAGCTTGACTGTAGCGGGGGAGTACAATGAGCAGTTCTTC
d_gene: TRBD2
j_gene: TRBJ2-1
abundance: -
v_gene: TRBV5-1

CDR3aa: CASSQLTSGELFF
CDR3nt: TGTGCCAGCAGCCAACTAACCTCCGGGGAGCTGTTTTTT
d_gene: -
j_gene: TRBJ2-2
abundance: -
v_gene: TRBV14

CDR3aa: CASSSRGQGLAKNIQYF
CDR3nt: TGTGCCAGCAGTTCCAGGGGACAGGGGCTAGCCAAAAACATTCAGTACTTC
d_gene: TRBD1
j_gene: TRBJ2-4
abundance: few
v_gene: TRBV27

CDR3aa: CSARRASGVYEQYF
CDR3nt: TGCAGTGCTAGAAGAGCTAGCGGGGTCTACGAGCAGTACTTC
d_gene: TRBD2
j_gene: TRBJ2-7
abundance: -
v_gene: TRBV20-1

CDR3aa: CSAPGQGPYEQYF
CDR3nt: TGCAGTGCCCCCGGACAGGGCCCCTACGAGCAGTACTTC
d_gene: TRBD1
j_gene: TRBJ2-7
abundance: -
v_gene: TRBV20-1

CDR3aa: CSASEGVGTDTQYF
CDR3nt: TGCAGTGCTAGTGAGGGGGTGGGCACAGATACGCAGTATTTT
d_gene: -
j_gene: TRBJ2-3
abundance: few
v_gene: TRBV20-1

CDR3aa: CASSLYRYSNQPQHF
CDR3nt: TGTGCCAGCAGCTTGTACAGATATAGCAATCAGCCCCAGCATTTT
d_gene: -
j_gene: TRBJ1-5
abundance: -
v_gene: TRBV5-8

CDR3aa: CASGERDIGTQYF
CDR3nt: TGCGCCAGCGGTGAACGGGACATTGGGACCCAGTACTTC
d_gene: -
j_gene: TRBJ2-5
abundance: -
v_gene: TRBV4-3

CDR3aa: CASSYSTGTGFLDTQYF
CDR3nt: TGTGCCAGCAGCTATTCCACCGGGACAGGGTTTTTGGATACGCAGTATTTT
d_gene: TRBD1
j_gene: TRBJ2-3
abundance: -
v_gene: TRBV5-6

CDR3aa: CASSPQWGETQYF
CDR3nt: TGTGCCAGCAGCCCCCAGTGGGGAGAGACCCAGTACTTC
d_gene: -
j_gene: TRBJ2-5
abundance: few
v_gene: TRBV7-3

CDR3aa: CASSLPESLVNTEAFF
CDR3nt: TGTGCCAGCAGCTTACCAGAATCGTTAGTCAACACTGAAGCTTTCTTT
d_gene: -
j_gene: TRBJ1-1
abundance: few
v_gene: TRBV7-9

CDR3aa: CASTSDSLIYGYTF
CDR3nt: TGTGCCAGCACCTCGGACAGCCTGATCTATGGCTACACCTTC
d_gene: -
j_gene: TRBJ1-2
abundance: -
v_gene: TRBV5-6

CDR3aa: CASSQGQGGLGTQYF
CDR3nt: TGCGCCAGCAGCCAGGGACAGGGAGGACTGGGGACCCAGTACTTC
d_gene: TRBD1
j_gene: TRBJ2-5
abundance: few
v_gene: TRBV4-1

CDR3aa: CASSQGAVRTGELFF
CDR3nt: TGTGCCAGCAGCCAGGGCGCGGTCCGCACCGGGGAGCTGTTTTTT
d_gene: -
j_gene: TRBJ2-2
abundance: -
v_gene: TRBV11-2

CDR3aa: CSARRGGVEETQYF
CDR3nt: TGCAGTGCTAGGCGGGGGGGCGTTGAGGAGACCCAGTACTTC
d_gene: TRBD2
j_gene: TRBJ2-5
abundance: -
v_gene: TRBV20-1

CDR3aa: CASSYSLNTEAFF
CDR3nt: TGTGCCAGCAGTTATAGCCTGAACACTGAAGCTTTCTTT
d_gene: -
j_gene: TRBJ1-1
abundance: many
v_gene: TRBV6-2/TRBV6-3

CDR3aa: CASSPVQGFHSPLHF
CDR3nt: TGTGCCAGCAGTCCTGTCCAGGGGTTTCATTCACCCCTCCACTTT
d_gene: -
j_gene: TRBJ1-6
abundance: few
v_gene: TRBV6-5

CDR3aa: CASSQEGRASLAKNIQYF
CDR3nt: TGTGCCAGCAGCCAGGAAGGGAGGGCGTCTCTAGCCAAAAACATTCAGTACTTC
d_gene: TRBD2
j_gene: TRBJ2-4
abundance: many
v_gene: TRBV4-2

CDR3aa: CATSGGDTQYF
CDR3nt: TGTGCCACCAGTGGCGGAGATACGCAGTATTTT
d_gene: -
j_gene: TRBJ2-3
abundance: -
v_gene: TRBV24-1